Below, one T cell receptor (beta chain) is given with its context. What antigen it recognizes has not been identified. No quality values exist for individual bases; no much larger clone is one base distant. The CDR3, cysteine through phenylalanine, is 14 amino acids long. The read is trimmed to its CDR3 DNA, 42 bases read in frame from base 1. Trimming removed 4 bases from V and 1 base from J, leaving 10 bases between the germline ends. The germline V gene supplies CDR1 MNHNS and CDR2 SASEGT. The donors were healthy, HIV-negative adults with no recently reported acute infections or vaccinations. Every donor was a Caucasian adult residing in Nashville, Tennessee, USA. Magnetic negative selection was used to enrich CD4+ T cells, after which naive cells were positively selected on CD45RA and the negative fraction became the memory subset. After blood collection by leukapheresis, PBMCs were isolated using Ficoll-Histopaque density gradient centrifugation and then cryopreserved in the vapor phase of liquid nitrogen. Analytical flow cytometry was used to check the purity and quantity of each magnetically sorted T cell population. Genomic DNA was isolated from every sorted fraction and measured by UV absorbance on a Nanodrop 2000c.

Using the deep immunoSEQ assay, multiplex PCR amplified TCR CDR3 regions from genomic DNA. Genomic DNA extracted from each cell subset was distributed evenly over all wells of several immunoSEQ 96-well plates, and each plate served as one replicate. Each replicate PCR for sorted subsets received about 200 ng genomic DNA, equal to 28,000 or so T cell genomes. Purified libraries were quantified with a Qubit 3.0 fluorometer, sized on a Bioanalyzer 2100, and re-quantified with the KAPA Library Quantification kit. Every immunoSEQ 96-well plate was sequenced on a dedicated single-read 150-cycle Illumina NextSeq 550 flow cell. The original pipeline was this. Because the immunoSEQ output included only junctional sequences and no quality scores, the filtering could not be the same as the filtering used for full-length reads. To assign V/J genes and CDR3, sequences were annotated using PyIR, a Python wrapper for IgBLAST v1.9, with IMGT germline references. Any read was removed if the V/J assignment was weak (E-value above 1e-6), the CDR3 was missing, or the read contained stop codons, out-of-frame junctions, or ambiguous translated residues. V3J clonotypes were defined by identical inferred V gene, J gene, and CDR3 amino acid sequence. Percentage overlap between repertoires was calculated by dividing the number of shared unique clonotypes by the size of the smaller repertoire. Three approaches were used to assess repertoire richness: RTK rarefaction, the Chao1 estimator, and Recon v2.1 estimates of unobserved clonotypes. Generation probabilities for all TCRbeta clonotypes obtained by the gDNA method from four donors were computed using OLGA. The table comes from immuneACCESS by way of TCRdb, which keeps in-frame sequences with V and J called. Part of the clones is missing from these tables; in studies checked, under half for an unresolved V gene and the rest for unknown reasons. The V and J calls and clone size are taken from that table; D and trimming were inferred from the DNA. The sample table shows millions of clones, and around nine tenths are seen once. The top ten constitute 0.14% of the sample.

These data belong to a study of shared clonotypes between healthy human individuals (dated by TCRdb to 2020 to 2021). Study-level background: Three men and a couple of women, aged 18 to 49 years, made up the cohort. Per donor, three plates each were used for CD4 naive and CD4 memory, two for CD8 naive, and one for CD8 memory. To estimate repertoire size and how much clonotype sharing occurs between individuals, the study deeply sequenced the blood TCR repertoires of five healthy adults. To increase sequencing depth and limit assay-specific biases, TCR repertoire library preparation and sequencing were carried out by different laboratories using diverse techniques. Each donor's leukapheresis produced roughly between roughly 0.94 and 9.5 billion PBMCs. Broader findings and caveats from the paper: Higher generation probabilities were observed for clonotypes shared by all four sorted-subset donors than for non-shared clonotypes. Pairwise subsampling indicated that sequencing depth was expected to affect the degree of clonotype sharing among donors. Incomplete sequencing was indicated by rarefaction of sorted-subset datasets, despite the large sequencing depth. Across a handful of donors, approximately 5% of naive CD4, approximately 3.5% of naive CD8, 2% to 2.5% of memory CD4, and 0.4% of memory CD8 clonotypes were shared. Because the study included only a small number of donors, the genetic and exposure-history diversity represented was limited. Sampling was restricted to blood, and TCR repertoires in tissue are likely to differ from TCR repertoires in blood. Larger estimated clonotype richness was generally found for naive subsets than for memory subsets.

Sequenced sample: naive CD4+ T cells sorted from blood. According to the study, the label for this sample's cell subset or site signals: CD45RA+ positively selected. The TCR originated in a man younger than 35 in good health. The sequence joins TRBV6-1 to TRBJ1-1; a weak D assignment points to TRBD1 (6 bases agree). The CDR3: CASSATGWNTEAFF. The sequenced DNA is TGTGCCAGCAGTGCGACAGGTTGGAACACTGAAGCTTTCTTT.